The 26 T cell receptor beta chains in this list originate from one sample, sequenced in a study of cytotoxic CD8 clonotypes in ibrutinib-treated CLL. Data came from immunoSEQ multiplex PCR; TCRdb stores just in-frame clones and leaves some out. Of about 140,000 clones listed, 70% to 85% were seen once; the top ten hold approximately 27%. The sample in question was PBMCs, obtained after 12 months of ibrutinib treatment. These receptor sequences come from a human donor with chronic lymphocytic leukemia.

The chain couples TRBV13 to TRBJ2-5, with 8 nucleotides matching TRBD2. The V gene end was trimmed by 5 bases and the J gene end by 2 bases; junction bases not matched to a gene: 4. In germline, CDR1 is PRHDT, CDR2 FYEKMQ (reference sequence). The CDR3 totals 14 residues. DNA of the CDR3: TGTGCCAGCAGCCCGCCGGGGGGGCAAGAGACCCAGTACTTC. Protein product: CASSPPGGQETQYF.

The chain carries TRBV7-3 and TRBJ2-1; 13 nucleotides agree with TRBD2. The CDR3 covers 15 residues. V lost 2 bases to trimming and J lost 8 bases; unmatched junction nucleotides: 3. CDR1 is SGHTA and CDR2 is FQGTGA in the germline V gene. As DNA, the CDR3 is TGTGCCAGCAGCTTAGCGGGACTAGCGGGGCATGAGCAGTTCTTC. It codes for CASSLAGLAGHEQFF.

This chain links TRBV10-3 with TRBJ2-1; D is unclear. The length of the CDR3 is 13 residues. V was clipped by 2 bases and J by 2 bases, with 4 bases between them. CDR1 is ENHRY, CDR2 SYGVKD, per germline. The CDR3 DNA sequence: TGTGCCATCAGTGAGGTAACCTACAATGAGCAGTTCTTC. It yields the protein CAISEVTYNEQFF.

The gene calls are TRBV19 and TRBJ1-4, with D hard to call. The CDR3 loop spans 15 amino acids. CDR1 and CDR2 (germline): LNHDA, SQIVND (reference sequence). V was clipped by 7 bases and J by 3 bases, with 15 bases between them. CDR3 region: CASTRRQGSNEKLFF. The DNA of the CDR3 is TGTGCCAGTACCCGTCGTCAAGGGTCTAATGAAAAACTGTTTTTT.

The chain employs TRBV18 and TRBJ2-2; D is unresolved. Trimming stripped 3 bases from V and 6 bases from J, with 14 bases between. The CDR3 totals 15 residues. Looked up from germline, CDR1 is KGHSH and CDR2 is LQKENI. CDR3 coding DNA: TGTGCCAGCTCACCTTCCGAGGTGGGGTCCGGGGAGCTGTTTTTT. Translation: CASSPSEVGSGELFF.

This chain links TRBV6-1 with TRBJ2-1, with 12 bases identical to TRBD2. After removal of 4 bases from V and 4 bases from J, the junction contained 5 bases not matched to a gene. The CDR3 is 16 amino acids. Germline V lookup: CDR1 MNHNS, CDR2 SASEGT. The CDR3 spells CASSVLGTSGYNEQFF. DNA of the CDR3: TGTGCCAGCAGTGTACTAGGGACTAGCGGGTACAATGAGCAGTTCTTC.

This clone was counted a few times. The chain employs TRBV5-6 and TRBJ1-1; D call uncertain. The CDR3 covers 15 residues. V dropped 1 base and J dropped 3 bases, with 13 bases sitting between them. Germline V gives CDR1 SGHDT, CDR2 YYEEEE. The CDR3 protein is CASSLLTAEYTEAFF. CDR3 DNA: TGTGCCAGCAGCTTGTTAACGGCAGAATACACTGAAGCTTTCTTT.

This clone was counted between two and nine times. V usage is TRBV13 and J usage is TRBJ1-5; 7 nucleotides align to TRBD1. Germline CDR1 reads PRHDT; CDR2 reads FYEKMQ (reference sequence). With 3 bases clipped from V and 4 bases from J, the junction kept 6 bases outside the gene matches. This CDR3 comprises 15 residues. The CDR3 reads CASSFGTENNQPQHF. The CDR3 coding sequence is TGTGCCAGCAGCTTCGGGACAGAAAATAATCAGCCCCAGCATTTT.

The J gene is TRBJ2-7, the V gene TRBV7-2; D is perhaps TRBD2 (6 bases). V was shortened by 5 bases and J by 3 bases, with 23 bases between the two germline ends. Germline assignment: CDR1 SGHTA and CDR2 FQGNSA. The CDR3 loop spans 17 amino acids. The CDR3: CASSPAVGGVGNYEQYF. The CDR3 DNA reads TGTGCCAGCAGCCCAGCGGTGGGGGGTGTTGGCAACTACGAGCAGTACTTC.

The CDR3 spells CSTEGSGSGTDTQYF. The CDR3 coding sequence is TGTTCCACGGAGGGTAGCGGGAGCGGCACAGATACGCAGTATTTT. This chain connects TRBV6-1 to TRBJ2-3, with 9 bases aligning to TRBD2. The CDR3 is made up of 15 amino acids. In germline, CDR1 is MNHNS, CDR2 SASEGT.

The gene calls are TRBV28 and TRBJ1-4; unclear D gene. Trimming removed 4 bases at V and 13 bases at J, with 13 bases between. The CDR3 contains 12 residues. CDR1 is MDHEN, CDR2 SYDVKM, per germline. The CDR3 region is CASSSTDISLFF. The CDR3 nucleotides are TGTGCCAGCAGTTCGACTGACATTTCACTGTTTTTT.

V gene TRBV11-2 combines with J gene TRBJ2-5, with 9 bases fitting TRBD1. The V and J ends lost 3 bases and 5 bases, in that order; junction bases with no gene match: 1. The length of the CDR3 is 13 residues. Germline V gene sequence: CDR1 SGHAT, CDR2 FQNNGV. The CDR3 loop is CASSFGTGETQYF. The CDR3 coding sequence is TGTGCCAGCAGCTTTGGGACAGGGGAGACCCAGTACTTC.

For the CDR3, the DNA is TGTGCCACCCAGAGCGGTCACGGGGTTGGCTACACCTTC. It is translated as CATQSGHGVGYTF. This chain connects TRBV30 to TRBJ1-2; D is unclear. CDR1 is GTSNPN, CDR2 SVGIG, per germline (reference sequence). CDR3 length: 13 amino acids. V lost 8 bases, J lost 7 bases, and 20 bases lay in between.

This chain connects TRBV4-1 to TRBJ2-2; possible D gene TRBD1, 5 bases. CDR3 length: 16 residues. V lost 0 bases and J lost 6, with 14 bases in between. Germline V gives CDR1 MGHRA, CDR2 YSYEKL. The CDR3 coding sequence is TGCGCCAGCAGCCAAGAGGGGATCAGGGCCCCCGGGGAGCTGTTTTTT. Protein sequence: CASSQEGIRAPGELFF.

This clone was detected many times. J is TRBJ2-1 and V is TRBV7-3, with D unclear. Germline CDR1 reads SGHTA; CDR2 reads FQGTGA. V lost 1 base to trimming and J lost 0 bases, with 10 bases between them. The CDR3 is 16 residues long. The CDR3 DNA sequence: TGTGCCAGCAGCTTAAGGGCAGAGAGCTCCTACAATGAGCAGTTCTTC. The encoded protein is CASSLRAESSYNEQFF. Together with reference TRBV7-3 and TRBJ2-1, the CDR3 gives the full variable domain: GAGVSQTPSNKVTEKGKYVELRCDPISGHTALYWYRQSLGQGPEFLIYFQGTGAADDSGLPNDRFFAVRPEGSVSTLKIQRTERGDSAVYLCASSLRAESSYNEQFFGPGTRLTVL.

The V and J genes are TRBV5-1 and TRBJ2-7; TRBD2 might be the D (6 bases). The V and J ends lost 6 bases and 3 bases respectively, with 19 bases between them. Germline lookup yields CDR1 SGHRS and CDR2 YFSETQ. The CDR3 totals 15 residues. Written as DNA, the CDR3 is TGCGCCAGCACCCTCGGTGGGGCGGGATACTACGAGCAGTACTTC. It specifies CASTLGGAGYYEQYF.

This clone has just one count. The chain has TRBV12-5 and TRBJ2-3; D uncertain. V was pared by 0 bases and J by 0 bases, with 10 bases between. This CDR3 region has 16 residues. Per the germline V gene, CDR1 is LGHNT and CDR2 is FRNRAP. The CDR3 DNA sequence: TGTGCTAGTGGTTTGGTCGACGGTATGAGCACAGATACGCAGTATTTT. Its protein is CASGLVDGMSTDTQYF.

The V gene is TRBV28, the J gene TRBJ1-2; D gene ambiguous. The V end was cut by 5 bases, the J end by 1 base, with 11 bases between. Germline V gene lookup returns CDR1 MDHEN and CDR2 SYDVKM. The CDR3 totals 14 residues. CDR3 nucleotides: TGTGCCAGCAGTCTCGCGCAGCTTAACTATGGCTACACCTTC. It encodes CASSLAQLNYGYTF.

The chain carries TRBV5-8 and TRBJ2-1, with D maybe TRBD2 (5 bases). The CDR3 has 11 amino acids. V lost 2 bases, J lost 9 bases, and 6 bases lay in between. Germline lookup yields CDR1 SGHTS and CDR2 YDEGEE. CDR3 residues: CASSLRGEQFF. In DNA, the CDR3 is TGTGCCAGCAGCTTACGGGGTGAGCAGTTCTTC.

The chain links TRBV5-1 to TRBJ1-2; the match to TRBD1 covers 9 bases. This CDR3 has 15 residues. Germline-derived CDR1 and CDR2 are SGHRS and YFSETQ. J gave up 7 bases and V 0 bases, and 7 bases lay outside the gene matches. CDR3 protein: CASSLEGQGFVGYTF. Here the CDR3 DNA reads TGCGCCAGCAGCTTGGAAGGACAGGGGTTCGTTGGCTACACCTTC. Complete variable domain (other parts from reference TRBV5-1 and TRBJ1-2): KAGVTQTPRYLIKTRGQQVTLSCSPISGHRSVSWYQQTPGQGLQFLFEYFSETQRNKGNFPGRFSGRQFSNSRSEMNVSTLELGDSALYLCASSLEGQGFVGYTFGSGTRLTVV.

The V and J genes are TRBV30 and TRBJ1-5; 7 nucleotides align to TRBD1. The germline gives CDR1 GTSNPN, CDR2 SVGIG (reference sequence). Trimming at V came to 2 bases and at J to 7 bases, leaving 8 bases not matched to a gene. The CDR3 runs to 14 residues. The CDR3: CAWSTGQVVQPQHF. CDR3 DNA sequence: TGTGCCTGGAGTACTGGACAGGTTGTCCAGCCCCAGCATTTT.

DNA for the CDR3: TGTGCCAGCAGCACACGGGGTGGGGGCACTGAAGCTTTCTTT. This sequence encodes CASSTRGGGTEAFF. This chain uses TRBV7-2 with TRBJ1-1; possibly TRBD1 for D (5 bases). The CDR3 spans 14 residues. Trimming removed 5 bases from V and 4 bases from J, with 14 bases in between. The germline CDR1 and CDR2 sequences are SGHTA and FQGNSA.

The chain is built from TRBV27 and TRBJ1-1; D remains unclear. This CDR3 has 18 residues. CDR1 and CDR2 from the germline V gene are MNHEY and SMNVEV (reference sequence). V was trimmed by 1 base and J by 0 bases, leaving 18 bases between them. The CDR3: CASSLLTIDLRMNTEAFF. CDR3 coding DNA: TGTGCCAGCAGTTTATTGACTATTGATTTACGGATGAACACTGAAGCTTTCTTT.

The rearrangement links TRBV28 to TRBJ1-5; D call uncertain. Germline assignment: CDR1 MDHEN and CDR2 SYDVKM. The CDR3 extends over 14 amino acids. The V and J ends lost 4 bases and 2 bases respectively, with 9 bases between them. The CDR3 is CASSSAGGNQPQHF. In DNA, the CDR3 is TGTGCCAGCAGTTCTGCGGGAGGCAATCAGCCCCAGCATTTT.

This clone appeared once. The chain carries TRBV6-5 and TRBJ1-2; a weak D match, TRBD1 (6 bases). CDR3 size: 14 residues. V was shortened by 5 bases and J by 5 bases, with 15 bases between the two germline ends. Looked up from germline, CDR1 is MNHEY and CDR2 is SVGAGI. CDR3 protein: CASSVNHGQYGYTF. The CDR3, as DNA: TGTGCCAGCAGTGTTAACCATGGACAGTATGGCTACACCTTC.

Here the CDR3 reads CASKMTGGYGYTF. CDR3 in DNA: TGTGCCAGCAAAATGACAGGGGGCTATGGCTACACCTTC. The chain carries TRBV6-5 and TRBJ1-2, with 9 bases that match TRBD1. The CDR3 length is 13 residues. The V segment lost 7 bases and the J segment 4 bases; nucleotides outside the gene matches: 4. The V gene's germline CDR1 is MNHEY and CDR2 SVGAGI.